The sequence of this T cell receptor beta chain was determined in a study of blood T cell repertoires in COVID-19. At the level of the study: The United States, Italy and Spain supplied acute and convalescent COVID-19 samples.

The CDR3 totals 14 residues. Original handling: Scientists estimated how many nucleated cells there were by amplifying reference gene primers. Data came from immunoSEQ multiplex PCR; TCRdb stores just in-frame clones and leaves some out. V and J calls and clone size are given by that table; D and trimming were obtained from the DNA. This table has about 170,000 clones, 70% to 90% appearing once. The sequenced sample consisted of peripheral blood. This TCR was sampled from a man in his forties or fifties who had recovered from COVID-19. The chain joins TRBV21-1 to TRBJ1-6; the table's D call of TRBD1 was not tested on the DNA. TRBV21-1 has pseudogene status. The CDR3 protein is CASSRQGGNSPLHF. CDR3 coding DNA: TGTGCCAGCAGCAGACAGGGTGGAAATTCACCCCTCCACTTT.